This T cell receptor (beta chain) was sequenced for a study of blood T cell repertoires in COVID-19. Study overall: The origin of the acute and convalescent COVID-19 samples was the United States, Italy and Spain.

Germline values: CDR1 MDHEN, CDR2 SYDVKM. V gave up 4 bases and J gave up 1 base, with 17 bases separating them. This CDR3 is built from 17 residues. This table comes from immunoSEQ multiplex PCR, and its TCRdb copy is limited to in-frame clones, with some not included. The sample carries over 250,000 clones, approximately 86% recorded once. The receptor's source is a young woman who had recovered from COVID-19. The chain combines TRBV28 with TRBJ1-5, with D possibly matching TRBD1 (6 bases). The sequenced sample consisted of PBMCs or T cells enriched from blood (not recorded which). The CDR3 coding sequence is TGTGCCAGCAGTTGGGGGCTGAGAGAGGGCAGCAATCAGCCCCAGCATTTT. This encodes CASSWGLREGSNQPQHF.